These T cell receptor beta chains were read from a single sample in a study of Ad26.COV2.S vaccination and SARS-CoV-2 variants. Profiled with immunoSEQ multiplex PCR; TCRdb holds only in-frame clones, not every one. This table holds about 350,000 clones, 70% to 90% found once. Here the sequenced sample was peripheral blood, taken in a trial of Ad26.COV2.S vaccine versus placebo. All receptors come from a person aged 18-65 years who received the Ad26.COV2.S COVID-19 vaccine or a placebo. CDR3s include the opening cysteine and the closing phenylalanine or tryptophan. The D gene is left open where the match is weak. Size values are once, few and many counts, or a class for expanded clones, and some rows have none.

cdr3_nt: TGTGCCAGCAGTTACCGACGCACTGAAGCTTTCTTT
cdr3_aa: CASSYRRTEAFF
j_call: TRBJ1-1
d_call: NA
clone_size: NA
v_call: TRBV6-2/TRBV6-3

cdr3_nt: TGTGCCAGCAGTCCACAGGCCGTTAACACTGAAGCTTTCTTT
cdr3_aa: CASSPQAVNTEAFF
j_call: TRBJ1-1
d_call: NA
clone_size: NA
v_call: TRBV28

cdr3_nt: TGTGCCAGCAGCTTGTGGAATGAAGCTTTCTTT
cdr3_aa: CASSLWNEAFF
j_call: TRBJ1-1
d_call: NA
clone_size: NA
v_call: TRBV5-8

cdr3_nt: TGCAGTGCGACCGGGAACACTGAAGCTTTCTTT
cdr3_aa: CSATGNTEAFF
j_call: TRBJ1-1
d_call: NA
clone_size: NA
v_call: TRBV20-1

cdr3_nt: TGTGCCAGCAGTGAGGAAGCCTACAATGAGCAGTTCTTC
cdr3_aa: CASSEEAYNEQFF
j_call: TRBJ2-1
d_call: NA
clone_size: once
v_call: TRBV6-4

cdr3_nt: TGTGCCAGCAGCTCCGGACCCGGAGGTCAGCCCCAGCATTTT
cdr3_aa: CASSSGPGGQPQHF
j_call: TRBJ1-5
d_call: NA
clone_size: NA
v_call: TRBV7-9

cdr3_nt: TGTGCCAGTAGTATTTTTATCACCGGGGAGCTGTTTTTT
cdr3_aa: CASSIFITGELFF
j_call: TRBJ2-2
d_call: NA
clone_size: once
v_call: TRBV19

cdr3_nt: TGTGCCAGCAGTTCAGGGCAACTTTGGACCGGGGAGCTGTTTTTT
cdr3_aa: CASSSGQLWTGELFF
j_call: TRBJ2-2
d_call: NA
clone_size: NA
v_call: TRBV27

cdr3_nt: TGTGCCAGCTCACCGGGACAGAACCTCGAGCAGTACTTC
cdr3_aa: CASSPGQNLEQYF
j_call: TRBJ2-7
d_call: TRBD1
clone_size: NA
v_call: TRBV18

cdr3_nt: TGTGCCAGCAGCTTAGACAGAGTGAGAGTCGCTAATGAAAAACTGTTTTTT
cdr3_aa: CASSLDRVRVANEKLFF
j_call: TRBJ1-4
d_call: NA
clone_size: NA
v_call: TRBV7-8

cdr3_nt: TGTGCCAGCTCACCAGCGGGAGCCTACAATGAGCAGTTCTTC
cdr3_aa: CASSPAGAYNEQFF
j_call: TRBJ2-1
d_call: TRBD2
clone_size: NA
v_call: TRBV18

cdr3_nt: TGTGCCAGCAGCTTGGCAGGGGTTCCCTACGAGCAGTACTTC
cdr3_aa: CASSLAGVPYEQYF
j_call: TRBJ2-7
d_call: NA
clone_size: NA
v_call: TRBV5-6

cdr3_nt: TGTGCCAGCAGCTTAGGGATTAGCACAGATACGCAGTATTTT
cdr3_aa: CASSLGISTDTQYF
j_call: TRBJ2-3
d_call: NA
clone_size: NA
v_call: TRBV7-2

cdr3_nt: TGTGCCAGCAGCTTTTCGGGGCAATTGGAAAAACTGTTTTTT
cdr3_aa: CASSFSGQLEKLFF
j_call: TRBJ1-4
d_call: NA
clone_size: NA
v_call: TRBV5-8

cdr3_nt: TGTGCCAGCAGTCGACAGGGGTATGGCTACACCTTC
cdr3_aa: CASSRQGYGYTF
j_call: TRBJ1-2
d_call: TRBD1
clone_size: once
v_call: TRBV27

cdr3_nt: TGCGCCAGCAGCCAAGATTTCGACAGGGGCACAGATACGCAGTATTTT
cdr3_aa: CASSQDFDRGTDTQYF
j_call: TRBJ2-3
d_call: TRBD1
clone_size: NA
v_call: TRBV4-1

cdr3_nt: TGTGCCATCAGTGCGGGACAGTTCACAGATACGCAGTATTTT
cdr3_aa: CAISAGQFTDTQYF
j_call: TRBJ2-3
d_call: TRBD1
clone_size: NA
v_call: TRBV10-3

cdr3_nt: TGTGCCAGCAGCCAAGATATCCGGGAAGCTAACTATGGCTACACCTTC
cdr3_aa: CASSQDIREANYGYTF
j_call: TRBJ1-2
d_call: NA
clone_size: NA
v_call: TRBV3-1/TRBV3-2